This entry features one TCR beta chain sequence. Other DNA sequences in the same sample also yield this CDR3. This specimen belongs to a study of cytomegalovirus exposure and HLA in healthy donors. Among the donors, all were healthy bone marrow donors. The germline V gene encodes CDR1 GTSNPN and CDR2 SVGIG (reference sequence). Trimming stripped 0 bases from V and 7 bases from J, with 13 bases between. The CDR3 has 14 amino acids. Primers included in the PCR were 60 Vbeta and 13 Jbeta primers. Method: immunoSEQ multiplex PCR; TCRdb's copy keeps in-frame clones and lacks some. This table has around 150,000 clones, around 76% appearing once.

Specimen: PBMCs. V usage is TRBV30 and J usage is TRBJ1-3, with TRBD1 as a possible D gene (6 bases). The TCR was taken from a middle-aged man in good health and CMV-seropositive. This chain's CDR3 is CAWSVSTGYNTIYF. As DNA, the CDR3 is TGTGCCTGGAGTGTGTCAACAGGGTACAACACCATATATTTT. Full variable domain (outside the CDR3, taken from reference TRBV30 and TRBJ1-3): SQTIHQWPATLVQPVGSPLSLECTVEGTSNPNLYWYRQAAGRGLQLLFYSVGIGQISSEVPQNLSASRPQDRQFILSSKKLLLSDSGFYLCAWSVSTGYNTIYFGEGSWLTVV.